The present TCR beta chain was sequenced within a study of regulatory T cells in long-lasting Graves disease. General study findings and limits: Sample size was small, which may have lowered accuracy.

Time point of the sample: newly diagnosed GD, antithyroid drugs for less than 3 months. The authors made the TCR library using RNA they extracted from PBMCs. Staff drew approximately 9.3 milliliters of peripheral blood into EDTA tubes. A note on this clonotype: Its antigen remains unidentified.

Sequencing libraries for TCR beta were prepared with iRepertoire HTBI primers and Arm-PCR of CDR3 regions. Using its own MiXCR run on the multiplex PCR reads, TCRdb lists one record per CDR3 protein. Of over 500,000 distinct CDR3 sequences listed, approximately 15% are singletons. Trimming cost V 7 bases and J 0 bases, with 13 bases left between them. The CDR3 consists of 15 residues. Germline V gene sequence: CDR1 MNHEY, CDR2 SMNVEV (reference sequence). The same data also contributed to another study, on T cells in Graves' hyperthyroidism and ophthalmopathy. That work states: Most clonotypes that expanded in the thyroid above 0.001 also showed up in blood.

The clonotype originates from a woman in her 30s with Graves disease. The sequencing used peripheral blood mononuclear cells (PBMCs), collected at new diagnosis, from a patient treated with antithyroid drugs. The chain recombines TRBV27 with TRBJ2-1; D ambiguous. CDR3 region: CASMTRPSSYNEQFF. Here the CDR3 DNA reads TGTGCCAGCATGACCCGGCCGAGCTCCTACAATGAGCAGTTCTTC.